This entry features one T cell receptor beta chain sequence. Its antigen remains unidentified. The sample comes from a study of response to subunit inactivated influenza vaccine. Whole-study results and caveats: That few new T cells are recruited by each seasonal influenza vaccination was the authors' suggestion.

TCRdb ran MiXCR on the RT-PCR reads and lists one entry per CDR3 protein. The sample holds about 780,000 distinct CDR3 sequences; approximately 17% are singletons and the top ten take roughly 10%. Per the germline V gene, CDR1 is SQVTM and CDR2 is ANQGSEA. Trimming removed 4 bases from V and 4 bases from J; junction bases left unmatched: 11. This CDR3 comprises 15 residues. The clonotype was recovered from a man aged 50-59 years who received an inactivated influenza vaccine. The rearrangement joins TRBV29-1 to TRBJ1-2; 8 positions match TRBD1. The material sequenced was PBMCs from blood, taken roughly 5 days after vaccination. CDR3 residues: CSVGSKPGTGYGYTF. CDR3 DNA sequence: TGCAGCGTTGGATCGAAACCAGGGACAGGCTATGGCTACACCTTC.